Sequencing of this T cell receptor beta chain was carried out in a study of T cells in Graves' hyperthyroidism and ophthalmopathy. General study results and limits: Among clonotypes expanded in thyroid above 0.001, most were also found in blood. Researchers report that a 13 V-J model separated ophthalmopathy from stable hyperthyroidism.

The CDR3 covers 14 residues. Germline V lookup: CDR1 LNHDA, CDR2 SQIVND (reference sequence). V gave up 6 bases and J gave up 3 bases, with 11 bases separating them. Ophthalmopathy patients showed a Clinical Activity Score of at least 3, NOSPECS grade of at least 4 and duration under 3 months. Exclusions: uncontrolled infection, other autoimmune disease, pregnancy, lactation. Researchers amplified the TCR beta CDR3 regions from RNA transcripts. HTBI primers were used for first-round RT-PCR of the TCR CDR3. A single record per CDR3 protein comes from TCRdb applying MiXCR to the multiplex PCR reads. The sample contains about 380,000 distinct CDR3 sequences, under 20% of which appear only once. This clonotype appeared a few times. The antigen is undetermined.

The chain links TRBV19 to TRBJ2-2; D not certain. The specimen was blood. The receptor comes from a man in his late teens or twenties with Graves' ophthalmopathy. The CDR3 region has the DNA TGTGCCAGTAGGGCCGGACGGCACACCGGGGAGCTGTTTTTT. Translating gives CASRAGRHTGELFF.